The 18 T cell receptor beta chains below all came from one sample that was sequenced in a study of T cell repertoires in cytomegalovirus infection. TCRdb re-called the reads through MiXCR, storing one row per CDR3 protein. The sample includes 200,000 to 250,000 distinct CDR3 sequences, about 12% of them seen just once. Specimen: PBMCs. These receptors were collected from a human donor in good health (CMV status not recorded). Some clones in this sample may be carry-over from other donors' samples.

Ten or more counts support this clonotype. The chain carries TRBV6-6 and TRBJ2-1; tentatively, D is TRBD1 (5 bases). V was shortened by 6 bases and J by 10 bases, with 7 bases between the two germline ends. In germline, CDR1 is MNHNY, CDR2 SVGAGI (reference sequence). There are 10 residues in the CDR3. Here the CDR3 DNA reads TGTGCCAGCAGCAGGACAGAGCAGTTCTTC. Protein: CASSRTEQFF.

This clonotype was seen many times. This chain links TRBV25-1 with TRBJ2-5; the D call may be TRBD1 or TRBD2 (6 bases each). The germline V and J ends were trimmed by 2 bases and 4 bases, with 17 bases remaining between them. The length of the CDR3 is 16 residues. CDR1 is MGHDK and CDR2 is SYGVNS in the germline V gene. The CDR3 region has the DNA TGTGCCAGCAGTGAAATTGGTAGAGGGGGAGGAGAGACCCAGTACTTC. It codes for CASSEIGRGGGETQYF.

The chain links TRBV30 to TRBJ2-6; 8 bases map to TRBD1. Germline loops: CDR1 GTSNPN, CDR2 SVGIG (reference sequence). V shed 7 bases and J 2 bases; nucleotides not matched to a gene: 1. This CDR3 is 13 amino acids long. The CDR3 bases are TGTGCCTTGGACAGGGCTGGGGCCAACGTCCTGACTTTC. It is translated as CALDRAGANVLTF. Together with reference TRBV30 and TRBJ2-6, the CDR3 gives the full variable domain: SQTIHQWPATLVQPVGSPLSLECTVEGTSNPNLYWYRQAAGRGLQLLFYSVGIGQISSEVPQNLSASRPQDRQFILSSKKLLLSDSGFYLCALDRAGANVLTFGAGSRLTVL.

The V and J genes are TRBV12-3 or TRBV12-4 and TRBJ2-1; D is undetermined. V was cut by 7 bases and J by 8 bases, with 15 bases left in between. The CDR3 is made up of 13 amino acids. The CDR3 here is CASMGYTGDEQFF. The CDR3 nucleotides are TGTGCCAGCATGGGGTATACTGGGGATGAGCAGTTCTTC.

This clonotype was detected only once. V gene TRBV6-2 or TRBV6-3 combines with J gene TRBJ2-2; 7 bases are shared with TRBD1. Trimming cost V 4 bases and J 5 bases; bases outside gene matches: 7. CDR3 length: 15 amino acids. Germline V gene sequence: CDR1 MNHEY, CDR2 SVGEGT. CDR3 region: CASSSGTVITGELFF. The CDR3 DNA is TGTGCCAGCAGTTCTGGGACAGTGATTACCGGGGAGCTGTTTTTT.

The chain uses TRBV12-3 or TRBV12-4 and TRBJ1-2; 9 nucleotides match TRBD1. The CDR3 length is 13 residues. Unmatched junction bases numbered 4, after V lost 7 bases and J lost 4 bases. CDR3 loop: CASTLDRGYGYTF. The CDR3 coding sequence is TGTGCCAGCACCCTGGACAGGGGCTATGGCTACACCTTC.

In its sample, this clonotype was seen many times. The CDR3 DNA is TGTGCCAGCAGCCGGGACTCTGTTCAGCCCCAGCATTTT. It encodes CASSRDSVQPQHF. V usage is TRBV7-2 and J usage is TRBJ1-5; tentative D call: TRBD1 (5 bases). This CDR3 contains 13 residues. V was clipped by 5 bases and J by 6 bases, with 11 bases between them. Germline-derived CDR1 and CDR2 are SGHTA and FQGNSA.

This sequence joins TRBV5-1 and TRBJ2-3; D remains unclear. The V gene lost 0 bases and the J gene lost 1 base, with 15 bases spanning the gap. In germline, CDR1 is SGHRS, CDR2 YFSETQ. There are 17 residues in the CDR3. Here the CDR3 reads CASSLAPRQEGTDTQYF. CDR3 DNA sequence: TGCGCCAGCAGCTTGGCCCCTAGGCAAGAGGGCACAGATACGCAGTATTTT.

This clonotype was detected many times. The chain has TRBV11-3 and TRBJ2-3; 10 bases align to TRBD2. CDR1 and CDR2 from the germline V gene are SGHNT and YENEEA. The trim removed 4 bases at V and 0 bases at J, leaving 16 bases unmatched. This CDR3 comprises 20 residues. The CDR3: CASSSWLEGLAVTSTDTQYF. The CDR3 nucleotides read TGTGCCAGCAGCTCGTGGCTGGAAGGACTAGCGGTTACTAGCACAGATACGCAGTATTTT.

The chain is built from TRBV29-1 and TRBJ1-1; a possible D gene is TRBD1 (6 bases). The germline CDR1 and CDR2 sequences are SQVTM and ANQGSEA. This CDR3 has 14 residues. V lost 6 bases to trimming and J lost 4 bases, with 18 bases between them. DNA of the CDR3: TGCAGCGTCTTTAAATTCCAGGGGAGCACTGAAGCTTTCTTT. This sequence encodes CSVFKFQGSTEAFF.

This clonotype was observed a handful of times. Written as DNA, the CDR3 is TGCGCCAGCAGCCGCAATACAGGGTCCTACGAGCAGTACTTC. Amino acid sequence: CASSRNTGSYEQYF. V gene TRBV5-1 combines with J gene TRBJ2-7, with D perhaps TRBD1 (6 bases). The CDR3 covers 14 residues. V lost 4 bases and J lost 1, with 12 bases in between. CDR1 is SGHRS and CDR2 is YFSETQ in the germline V gene.

At least ten counts were recorded for this clonotype. V and J are TRBV5-3 and TRBJ1-1; 9 nucleotides line up with TRBD1. TRBV5-3 is assigned to the ORF class and has an uncertain function. With 2 bases clipped from V and 1 base from J, the junction kept 9 bases outside the gene matches. This CDR3 is built from 17 residues. CDR3 sequence reads: CARSLTGGRNWNTEAFF. The DNA for the CDR3 is TGTGCCAGAAGCTTAACAGGGGGCAGAAATTGGAACACTGAAGCTTTCTTT.

Notes on this clonotype: A much larger clone is a single base away; this may be a read error. The J gene is TRBJ2-7, the V gene TRBV10-3; perhaps TRBD1 as D (6 bases). This CDR3 has 12 amino acids. Per the germline V gene, CDR1 is ENHRY and CDR2 is SYGVKD. CDR3 in amino acids: CAIRDSAYGQYF. CDR3 coding DNA: TGTGCCATCAGGGACAGTGCGTACGGGCAGTACTTC.

The chain recombines TRBV20-1 with TRBJ2-3; 7 bases are shared with TRBD2. V lost 1 base, J lost 2 bases, and 6 bases stayed unmatched. This CDR3 region has 15 residues. Germline loops: CDR1 DFQATT, CDR2 SNEGSKA (reference sequence). The CDR3 DNA reads as TGCAGTGCTAGAGCCCCAGCGGGATCCACAGATACGCAGTATTTT. Translating gives CSARAPAGSTDTQYF.

This clonotype has at least ten counts. The J gene is TRBJ2-5, the V gene TRBV10-3, with D hard to call. Deletions cut 1 base from V and 1 base from J, with 7 bases between. CDR1 and CDR2 from the germline V gene are ENHRY and SYGVKD. CDR3 length: 14 amino acids. The CDR3 sequence is CAISELTSQETQYF. CDR3 nucleotides: TGTGCCATCAGTGAGTTAACATCCCAAGAGACCCAGTACTTC.

This clonotype was recorded at least ten times. The chain carries TRBV19 and TRBJ2-7, with D tentatively TRBD1 (8 bases). Germline-derived CDR1 and CDR2 are LNHDA and SQIVND (reference sequence). CDR3 length: 20 residues. Trimming took off 2 bases at V and 0 bases at J, with 26 bases between the two ends. The CDR3 DNA reads as TGTGCCAGTAGTATATTTCCGGGGCAGGGGGCGACTAGCCACTCCTACGAGCAGTACTTC. Translating it yields CASSIFPGQGATSHSYEQYF.

This clonotype has ten or more counts. The genes are TRBV12-5 and TRBJ1-5; D remains unclear. The CDR3 runs 14 residues. Germline-derived CDR1 and CDR2 are LGHNT and FRNRAP. V dropped 5 bases and J dropped 0 bases, with 8 bases sitting between them. CDR3 bases: TGTGCTAGTGGTCCGGGATTTAGCAATCAGCCCCAGCATTTT. Translation gives CASGPGFSNQPQHF.

This clonotype was seen ten or more times. The chain carries TRBV7-2 and TRBJ1-5, with D possibly TRBD1 on 5 matching bases. The CDR3 length is 15 residues. V shed 5 bases and J shed 6 bases, with 17 bases lying between them. CDR1 and CDR2 from the germline V gene are SGHTA and FQGNSA. CDR3 amino acids: CASSPGGGSRQPQHF. The CDR3 DNA follows: TGTGCCAGCAGCCCCGGCGGGGGGTCGCGTCAGCCCCAGCATTTT.